This TCR beta chain was identified in a study of T cells expressing NK-cell markers. Study overall: It was from sorted CD3+CD56+NKG2C+, CD3+CD56+NKG2C- and CD3+CD56-NKG2C+ T cells that TCR beta repertoires came. Sequencing covered eight donors, seven HCMV-seropositive and one seronegative. Findings and limits, study-wide: Roughly 1.0-7.0% of CD8+ T cells in about six donors belonged to dominant NKG2C+ clonotypes. The study found these clonotypes also leading the CD3+CD56-NKG2C+ fraction in a few donors.

Worth noting for this clonotype: What it binds is not known.

Reprocessing the 5' RACE reads, TCRdb reports a single entry for every CDR3 protein and omits DNA. Across about 380,000 distinct CDR3 sequences, the top ten clones capture 4% to 6.5% of the sample. Germline CDR1 and CDR2: SGDLS and YYNGEE. This CDR3 region has 13 residues. The chain recombines TRBV9 with TRBJ2-1; TCRdb's assignment of TRBD1 cannot be checked, as there is no DNA. Sequenced sample: blood T cells: a sorted CD56 or NKG2C T cell subset, CD4+ or CD8+ T cells, or bulk PBMC T cells (not recorded which). The receptor comes from a man aged 18-69 years in good health. The CDR3 reads CASSVGGASEQFF. Complete variable domain (other parts from reference TRBV9 and TRBJ2-1): DSGVTQTPKHLITATGQRVTLRCSPRSGDLSVYWYQQSLDQGLQFLIQYYNGEERAKGNILERFSAQQFPDLHSELNLSSLELGDSALYFCASSVGGASEQFFGPGTRLTVL.